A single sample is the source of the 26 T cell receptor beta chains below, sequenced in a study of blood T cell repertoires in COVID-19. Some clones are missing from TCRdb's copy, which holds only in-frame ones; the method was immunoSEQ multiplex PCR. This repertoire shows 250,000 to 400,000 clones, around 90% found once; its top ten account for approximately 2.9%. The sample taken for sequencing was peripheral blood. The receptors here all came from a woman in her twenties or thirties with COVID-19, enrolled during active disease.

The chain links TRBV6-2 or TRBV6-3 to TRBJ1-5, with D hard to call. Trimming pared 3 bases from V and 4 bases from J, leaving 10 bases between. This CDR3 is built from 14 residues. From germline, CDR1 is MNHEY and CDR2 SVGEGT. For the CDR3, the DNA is TGTGCCAGCAGTTATGGGCGGGAAAATCAGCCCCAGCATTTT. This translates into CASSYGRENQPQHF.

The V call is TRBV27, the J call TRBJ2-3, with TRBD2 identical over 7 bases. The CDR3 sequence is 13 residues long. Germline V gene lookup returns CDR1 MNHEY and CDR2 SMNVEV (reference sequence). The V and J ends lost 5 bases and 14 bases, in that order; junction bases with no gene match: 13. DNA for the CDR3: TGTGCCAGCAGTCCCGGGGGGTTGGTGCTGGTGTATTTT. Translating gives CASSPGGLVLVYF.

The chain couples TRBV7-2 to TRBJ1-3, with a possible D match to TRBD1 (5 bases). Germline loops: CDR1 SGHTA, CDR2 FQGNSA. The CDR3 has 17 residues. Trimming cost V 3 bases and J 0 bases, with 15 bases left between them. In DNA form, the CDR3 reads TGTGCCAGCAGCTTTGGGCCTACAGGCCCCTCTGGAAACACCATATATTTT. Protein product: CASSFGPTGPSGNTIYF.

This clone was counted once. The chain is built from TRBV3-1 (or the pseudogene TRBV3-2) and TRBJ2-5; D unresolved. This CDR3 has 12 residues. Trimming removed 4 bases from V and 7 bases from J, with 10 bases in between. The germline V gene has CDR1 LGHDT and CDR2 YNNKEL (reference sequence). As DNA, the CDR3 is TGTGCCAGCAGCCCGAGTACCGGGACCCAGTACTTC. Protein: CASSPSTGTQYF.

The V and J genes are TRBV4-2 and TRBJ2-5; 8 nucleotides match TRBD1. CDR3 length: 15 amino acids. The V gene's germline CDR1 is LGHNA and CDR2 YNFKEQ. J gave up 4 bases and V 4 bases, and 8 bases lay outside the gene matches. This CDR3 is CASSPQTGVRETQYF. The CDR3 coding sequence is TGTGCCAGCAGCCCCCAGACAGGGGTCCGAGAGACCCAGTACTTC.

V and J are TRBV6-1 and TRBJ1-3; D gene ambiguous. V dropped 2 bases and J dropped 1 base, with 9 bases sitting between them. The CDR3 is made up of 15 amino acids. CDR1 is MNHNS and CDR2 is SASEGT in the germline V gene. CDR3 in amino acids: CASSESSRSGNTIYF. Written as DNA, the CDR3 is TGTGCCAGCAGTGAAAGCTCCAGGTCTGGAAACACCATATATTTT.

In DNA form, the CDR3 reads TGTGCCACCAGCAGAGCAGCGGGAGCACACGAGCAGTACTTC. It is translated as CATSRAAGAHEQYF. The J gene is TRBJ2-7, the V gene TRBV15, with TRBD2 identical over 8 bases. Germline V CDR1 and CDR2: LNHNV, YYDKDF (reference sequence). The trim removed 1 base at V and 5 bases at J, leaving 4 bases unmatched. This CDR3 contains 14 residues.

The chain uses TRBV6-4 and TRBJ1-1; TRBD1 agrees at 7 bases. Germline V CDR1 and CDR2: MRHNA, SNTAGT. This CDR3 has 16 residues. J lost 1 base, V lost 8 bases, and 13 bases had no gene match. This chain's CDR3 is CASRSQPGQRNTEAFF. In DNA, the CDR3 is TGTGCCAGCCGAAGTCAACCGGGACAGAGGAACACTGAAGCTTTCTTT.

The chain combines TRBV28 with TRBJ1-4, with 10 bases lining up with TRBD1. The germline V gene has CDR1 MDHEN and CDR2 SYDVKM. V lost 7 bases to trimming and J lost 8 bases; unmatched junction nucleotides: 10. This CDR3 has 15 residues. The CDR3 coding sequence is TGTGCCAGCAATTCCCCGGGGGACAGGGGAGAAAAACTGTTTTTT. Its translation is CASNSPGDRGEKLFF.

CDR3 nucleotides: TGTGCCAGCCACACCCCTCGGACAGGGTCGATGCGAGGCTACACCTTC. This codes for CASHTPRTGSMRGYTF. The J gene is TRBJ1-2, the V gene TRBV2; 8 bases are a match to TRBD1. CDR3 size: 16 residues. V shed 8 bases, J shed 8 bases, and the junction held 19 bases outside the gene matches. Germline V CDR1 and CDR2: SNHLY, FYNNEI.

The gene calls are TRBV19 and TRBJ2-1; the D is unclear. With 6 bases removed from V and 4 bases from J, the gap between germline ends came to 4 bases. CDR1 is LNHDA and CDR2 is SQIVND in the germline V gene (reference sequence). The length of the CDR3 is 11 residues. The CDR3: CASSNYNEQFF. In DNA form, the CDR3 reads TGTGCCAGTAGCAATTACAATGAGCAGTTCTTC. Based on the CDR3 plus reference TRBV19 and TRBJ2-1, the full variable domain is DGGITQSPKYLFRKEGQNVTLSCEQNLNHDAMYWYRQDPGQGLRLIYYSQIVNDFQKGDIAEGYSVSREKKESFPLTVTSAQKNPTAFYLCASSNYNEQFFGPGTRLTVL.

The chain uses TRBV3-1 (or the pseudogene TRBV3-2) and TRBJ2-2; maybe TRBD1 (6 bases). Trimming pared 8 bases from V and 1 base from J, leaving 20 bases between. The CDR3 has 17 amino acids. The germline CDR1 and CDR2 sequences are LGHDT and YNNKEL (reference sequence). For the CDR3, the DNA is TGTGCCAGCGCCGATCCCCGGGACACCCTGAACACCGGGGAGCTGTTTTTT. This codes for CASADPRDTLNTGELFF.

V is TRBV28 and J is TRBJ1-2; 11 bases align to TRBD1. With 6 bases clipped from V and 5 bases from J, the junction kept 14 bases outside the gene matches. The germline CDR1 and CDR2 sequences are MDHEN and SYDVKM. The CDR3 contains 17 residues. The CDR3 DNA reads TGTGCCAGCAGCCCGCCGGGACAGGGGGTGAGGTGGTATGGCTACACCTTC. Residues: CASSPPGQGVRWYGYTF.

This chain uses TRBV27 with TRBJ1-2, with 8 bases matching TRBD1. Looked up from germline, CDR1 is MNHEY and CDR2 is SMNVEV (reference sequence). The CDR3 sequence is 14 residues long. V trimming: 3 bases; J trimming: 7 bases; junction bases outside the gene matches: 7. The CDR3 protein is CASSFSGGAGGYTF. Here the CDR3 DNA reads TGTGCCAGCAGTTTTTCAGGGGGCGCGGGTGGCTACACCTTC.

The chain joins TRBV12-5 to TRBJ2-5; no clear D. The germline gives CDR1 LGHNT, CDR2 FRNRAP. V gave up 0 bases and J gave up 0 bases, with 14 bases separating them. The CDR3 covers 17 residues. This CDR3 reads CASGLVIRQAYQETQYF. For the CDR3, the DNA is TGTGCTAGTGGTTTGGTAATTCGGCAGGCGTACCAAGAGACCCAGTACTTC.

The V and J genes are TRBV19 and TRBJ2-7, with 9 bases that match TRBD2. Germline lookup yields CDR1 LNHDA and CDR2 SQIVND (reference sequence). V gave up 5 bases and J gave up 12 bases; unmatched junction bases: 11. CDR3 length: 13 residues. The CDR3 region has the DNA TGTGCCAGTAGTGCCGTGCTAGCGGGACGGCGGTACTTC. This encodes CASSAVLAGRRYF.

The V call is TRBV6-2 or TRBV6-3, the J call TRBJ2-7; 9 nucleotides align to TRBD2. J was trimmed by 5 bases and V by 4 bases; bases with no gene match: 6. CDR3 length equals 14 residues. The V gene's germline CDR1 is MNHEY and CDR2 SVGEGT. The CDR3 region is CASSLAGADNEQYF. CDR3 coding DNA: TGTGCCAGCAGTTTAGCGGGAGCAGACAACGAGCAGTACTTC.

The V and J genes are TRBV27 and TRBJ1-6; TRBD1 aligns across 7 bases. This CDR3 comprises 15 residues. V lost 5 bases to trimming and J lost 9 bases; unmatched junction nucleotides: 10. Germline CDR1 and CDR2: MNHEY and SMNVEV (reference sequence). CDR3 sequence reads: CASSVQGGPGSPLHF. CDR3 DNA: TGTGCCAGCAGTGTGCAAGGGGGCCCGGGTTCACCCCTCCACTTT.

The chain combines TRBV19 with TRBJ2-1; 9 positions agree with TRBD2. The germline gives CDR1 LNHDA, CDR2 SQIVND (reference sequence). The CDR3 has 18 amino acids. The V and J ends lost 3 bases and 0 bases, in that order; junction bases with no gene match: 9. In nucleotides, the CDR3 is TGTGCCAGTAGTATTTTCAATCCGCGGGAGGGCTCCTACAATGAGCAGTTCTTC. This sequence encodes CASSIFNPREGSYNEQFF.

The CDR3 loop is CSAGTGSSYNEQFF. In DNA, the CDR3 is TGCAGCGCCGGGACAGGGTCATCCTACAATGAGCAGTTCTTC. V and J are TRBV29-1 and TRBJ2-1; 9 bases line up with TRBD1. The CDR3 length is 14 residues. Unmatched junction bases numbered 5, after V lost 7 bases and J lost 1 base. Germline V CDR1 and CDR2: SQVTM, ANQGSEA.

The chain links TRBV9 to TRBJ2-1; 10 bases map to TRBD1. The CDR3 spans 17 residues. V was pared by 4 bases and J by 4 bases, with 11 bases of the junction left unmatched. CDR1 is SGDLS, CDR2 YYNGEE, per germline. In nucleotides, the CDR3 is TGTGCCAGCAGCCCTAGGGGGGGACAGGGGAAGTACAATGAGCAGTTCTTC. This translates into CASSPRGGQGKYNEQFF.

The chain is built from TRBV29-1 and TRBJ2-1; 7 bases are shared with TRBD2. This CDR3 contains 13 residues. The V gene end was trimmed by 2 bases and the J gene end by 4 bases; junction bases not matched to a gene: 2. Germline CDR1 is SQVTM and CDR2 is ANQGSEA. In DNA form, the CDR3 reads TGCAGCGTTGAAAAGGGAGGGTACAATGAGCAGTTCTTC. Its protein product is CSVEKGGYNEQFF.

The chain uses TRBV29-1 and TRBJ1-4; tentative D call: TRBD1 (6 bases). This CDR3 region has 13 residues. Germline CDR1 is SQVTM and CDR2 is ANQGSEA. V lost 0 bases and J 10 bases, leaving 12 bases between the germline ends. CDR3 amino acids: CSVEDEGVGKLFF. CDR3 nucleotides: TGCAGCGTTGAAGACGAGGGGGTTGGAAAACTGTTTTTT.

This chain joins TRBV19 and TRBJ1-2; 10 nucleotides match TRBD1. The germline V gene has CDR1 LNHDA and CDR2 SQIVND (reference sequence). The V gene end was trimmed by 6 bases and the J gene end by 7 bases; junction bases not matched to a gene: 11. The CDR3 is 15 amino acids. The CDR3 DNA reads TGTGCCAGTAGCGACCGGGACAGGGGAATCAGTGGCTACACCTTC. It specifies CASSDRDRGISGYTF. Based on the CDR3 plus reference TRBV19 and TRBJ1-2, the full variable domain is DGGITQSPKYLFRKEGQNVTLSCEQNLNHDAMYWYRQDPGQGLRLIYYSQIVNDFQKGDIAEGYSVSREKKESFPLTVTSAQKNPTAFYLCASSDRDRGISGYTFGSGTRLTVV.

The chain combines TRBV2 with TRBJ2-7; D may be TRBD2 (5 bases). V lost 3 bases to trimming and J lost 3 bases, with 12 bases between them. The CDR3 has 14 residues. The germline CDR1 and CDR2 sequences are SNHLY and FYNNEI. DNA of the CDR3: TGTGCCAGCAGTGATAGAGGGAAGGTCTACGAGCAGTACTTC. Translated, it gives CASSDRGKVYEQYF.

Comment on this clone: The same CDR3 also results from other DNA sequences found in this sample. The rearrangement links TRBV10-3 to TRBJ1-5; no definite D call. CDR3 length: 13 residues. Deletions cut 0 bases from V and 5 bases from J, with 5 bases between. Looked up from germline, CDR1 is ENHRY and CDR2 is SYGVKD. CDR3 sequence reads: CAISESRDQPQHF. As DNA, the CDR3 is TGTGCCATCAGTGAGTCGAGGGATCAGCCCCAGCATTTT.